The 32 T cell receptor beta chains reported below all come from one sample, sequenced in a study of OX40 agonist ivuxolimab in advanced cancers. Measured with immunoSEQ multiplex PCR; TCRdb has only the in-frame clones, and not every one. The repertoire holds about 100,000 clones, with roughly 94% as singletons. The source material was CD4+ or CD8+ T cells sorted from blood, sampled in a trial of the OX40 agonist ivuxolimab. The receptors shown here come from an adult with an advanced solid tumor such as melanoma, head and neck, liver or kidney cancer.

The J gene is TRBJ2-7, the V gene TRBV27; TRBD1 agrees at 9 bases. V was clipped by 2 bases and J by 3 bases; unmatched bases: 2. CDR3 length: 14 amino acids. Germline values: CDR1 MNHEY, CDR2 SMNVEV (reference sequence). CDR3 loop: CASSLGTGYYEQYF. The CDR3 DNA reads as TGTGCCAGCAGTTTAGGGACAGGGTACTACGAGCAGTACTTC.

V is TRBV6-9 and J is TRBJ1-4; the match to TRBD1 covers 9 bases. The CDR3 runs to 14 residues. Germline CDR1 and CDR2: MNHGY and SVAAGI. Losses at the gene ends were 8 bases for V and 8 bases for J; bases not matched to a gene: 9. The CDR3 is CASGSRTGEEKLFF. The DNA for the CDR3 is TGTGCCAGCGGCTCAAGGACAGGGGAAGAAAAACTGTTTTTT.

This sequence joins TRBV27 and TRBJ1-2, with D possibly TRBD1 on 5 matching bases. CDR3 length equals 14 residues. V lost 4 bases and J 3 bases, leaving 12 bases between the germline ends. Germline values: CDR1 MNHEY, CDR2 SMNVEV (reference sequence). CDR3 coding DNA: TGTGCCAGCAGTTCTTGGGACGGAGACTATGGCTACACCTTC. This translates into CASSSWDGDYGYTF.

The rearrangement joins TRBV27 to TRBJ2-2; D is undetermined. Germline V gene lookup returns CDR1 MNHEY and CDR2 SMNVEV (reference sequence). V gave up 2 bases and J gave up 6 bases, with 7 bases separating them. The CDR3 consists of 13 residues. In DNA form, the CDR3 reads TGTGCCAGCAGTTTAAATCTCGCCGGGGAGCTGTTTTTT. Translation: CASSLNLAGELFF.

V and J are TRBV5-6 and TRBJ2-5; 9 nucleotides align to TRBD2. The germline V gene has CDR1 SGHDT and CDR2 YYEEEE. Trimming removed 1 base from V and 5 bases from J; junction bases left unmatched: 9. This CDR3 has 16 residues. The CDR3: CASSLKAAGGLETQYF. CDR3 sequence (DNA): TGTGCCAGCAGCTTGAAGGCGGCGGGGGGGCTTGAGACCCAGTACTTC. The variable domain in full, completed from reference TRBV5-6 and TRBJ2-5, reads DAGVTQSPTHLIKTRGQQVTLRCSPKSGHDTVSWYQQALGQGPQFIFQYYEEEERQRGNFPDRFSGHQFPNYSSELNVNALLLGDSALYLCASSLKAAGGLETQYFGPGTRLLVL.

The genes are TRBV5-5 and TRBJ2-7; 7 bases are a match to TRBD1. Germline V lookup: CDR1 SGHKS, CDR2 YYEKEE (reference sequence). The CDR3 has 15 residues. V shed 2 bases, J shed 3 bases, and the junction held 8 bases outside the gene matches. CDR3 nucleotide sequence: TGTGCCAGCAGCTTTAGTTCATCAGGGGGCTACGAGCAGTACTTC. It translates to CASSFSSSGGYEQYF.

The V gene is TRBV27, the J gene TRBJ2-2; D is uncertain. The CDR3 covers 17 residues. V lost 4 bases and J 4 bases, leaving 19 bases between the germline ends. Germline lookup yields CDR1 MNHEY and CDR2 SMNVEV (reference sequence). CDR3: CASSSPRVDHLTGELFF. The CDR3 DNA follows: TGTGCCAGCAGTTCTCCTAGGGTAGATCACCTCACCGGGGAGCTGTTTTTT.

This chain uses TRBV28 with TRBJ1-2; D unresolved. V lost 6 bases and J 5 bases, leaving 7 bases between the germline ends. CDR3 length: 11 amino acids. Germline loops: CDR1 MDHEN, CDR2 SYDVKM. CDR3 DNA: TGTGCCAGCAGGTATGGGTATGGCTACACCTTC. Encoded protein: CASRYGYGYTF.

The chain couples TRBV5-4 to TRBJ2-7; 9 nucleotides line up with TRBD2. V shed 3 bases, J shed 1 base, and the junction held 5 bases outside the gene matches. Germline CDR1 reads SGHNT; CDR2 reads YYREEE (reference sequence). The CDR3 sequence is 15 residues long. The DNA of the CDR3 is TGTGCCAGCAGCTCAGGACTAGCGCGATCCTACGAGCAGTACTTC. Translated: CASSSGLARSYEQYF. The full variable domain, rest sourced from reference TRBV5-4 and TRBJ2-7, is ETGVTQSPTHLIKTRGQQVTLRCSSQSGHNTVSWYQQALGQGPQFIFQYYREEENGRGNFPPRFSGLQFPNYSSELNVNALELDDSALYLCASSSGLARSYEQYFGPGTRLTVT.

The chain combines TRBV5-6 with TRBJ2-7, with 7 bases aligning to TRBD1. Trimming cost V 2 bases and J 9 bases; bases outside gene matches: 2. There are 11 residues in the CDR3. Germline CDR1 SGHDT, CDR2 YYEEEE. The DNA for the CDR3 is TGTGCCAGCAGCTTAGGGGGCGGGCAGTACTTC. It codes for CASSLGGGQYF.

This chain joins TRBV6-5 and TRBJ2-1; possibly TRBD1 for D (5 bases). Trimming stripped 6 bases from V and 1 base from J, with 13 bases between. Germline V gene data show CDR1 as MNHEY and CDR2 as SVGAGI. The CDR3 spans 15 residues. The CDR3 bases are TGTGCCAGCAGCCCAGGGTTTGGGTCCTACAATGAGCAGTTCTTC. Amino acid sequence: CASSPGFGSYNEQFF.

The V gene is TRBV5-6, the J gene TRBJ1-1; 12 bases align to TRBD1. The trim removed 2 bases at V and 0 bases at J, leaving 8 bases unmatched. Germline CDR1 is SGHDT and CDR2 is YYEEEE. The CDR3 runs 18 residues. The CDR3 protein is CASSFGTGGVKLNTEAFF. The DNA for the CDR3 is TGTGCCAGCAGCTTCGGGACAGGGGGCGTTAAGTTGAACACTGAAGCTTTCTTT.

The V call is TRBV19, the J call TRBJ2-2, with D possibly being TRBD1 or TRBD2 (5 bases each). Trimming stripped 7 bases from V and 3 bases from J, with 12 bases between. From germline, CDR1 is LNHDA and CDR2 SQIVND (reference sequence). CDR3 length: 14 residues. CDR3 region: CASIGGPYTGELFF. DNA of the CDR3: TGTGCCAGTATTGGGGGACCGTACACCGGGGAGCTGTTTTTT.

The rearrangement joins TRBV29-1 to TRBJ2-1, with 8 bases matching TRBD2. CDR1 and CDR2 (germline): SQVTM, ANQGSEA. Unmatched junction bases numbered 4, after V lost 0 bases and J lost 3 bases. CDR3 length: 15 residues. The CDR3 loop reads CSVEDLAGNYNEQFF. CDR3 sequence (DNA): TGCAGCGTTGAAGATTTAGCGGGAAACTACAATGAGCAGTTCTTC.

V usage is TRBV4-2 and J usage is TRBJ1-3; D is possibly TRBD1 (5 bases). The V end lost 0 bases, the J end lost 8 bases, and 14 bases lay between the germline ends. The germline gives CDR1 LGHNA, CDR2 YNFKEQ. The CDR3 loop spans 15 amino acids. CDR3 bases: TGTGCCAGCAGCCAAGATAGGGCAGGGTTCGACACCATATATTTT. It specifies CASSQDRAGFDTIYF.

This clone appeared a single time. The V and J genes are TRBV15 and TRBJ2-2, with 7 bases aligning to TRBD1. The germline CDR1 and CDR2 sequences are LNHNV and YYDKDF (reference sequence). The CDR3 extends over 15 amino acids. Trimming took 2 bases from V and 9 from J; bases not matched to a gene: 9. The CDR3: CATSRSRDRVRELFF. CDR3 coding DNA: TGTGCCACCAGCAGATCTCGAGACAGGGTCAGGGAGCTGTTTTTT.

The rearrangement links TRBV7-2 to TRBJ2-2; the match to TRBD1 covers 7 bases. The CDR3 is 17 amino acids. The J segment lost 3 bases and the V segment lost 1 base, leaving 8 bases of the junction unmatched. The germline CDR1 and CDR2 sequences are SGHTA and FQGNSA. In nucleotides, the CDR3 is TGTGCCAGCAGCTTAGAGGCGACAGGGTTAGACACCGGGGAGCTGTTTTTT. Its translation is CASSLEATGLDTGELFF.

The chain combines TRBV27 with TRBJ2-1, with a weak D call TRBD2 (5 bases). The germline V and J ends were trimmed by 3 bases and 4 bases, with 13 bases remaining between them. The CDR3 has 15 amino acids. Looked up from germline, CDR1 is MNHEY and CDR2 is SMNVEV (reference sequence). The CDR3 protein is CASSFTPAGYNEQFF. DNA of the CDR3: TGTGCCAGCAGTTTCACTCCGGCGGGTTACAATGAGCAGTTCTTC.

The chain has TRBV6-5 and TRBJ1-6; perhaps TRBD1 as D (5 bases). The CDR3 length is 14 residues. Trimming pared 6 bases from V and 5 bases from J, leaving 11 bases between. Germline-derived CDR1 and CDR2 are MNHEY and SVGAGI. The CDR3 DNA reads TGTGCCAGCAGCACCGGGACGGATAATTCACCCCTCCACTTT. This codes for CASSTGTDNSPLHF.

The chain recombines TRBV27 with TRBJ2-3; tentatively, D is TRBD1 (6 bases). V was trimmed by 4 bases and J by 2 bases, leaving 13 bases between them. Germline lookup yields CDR1 MNHEY and CDR2 SMNVEV (reference sequence). The CDR3 contains 15 residues. The CDR3 DNA reads as TGTGCCAGCAGTTCAGTCACAGGGTACACAGATACGCAGTATTTT. Protein sequence: CASSSVTGYTDTQYF.

This clone was recorded once. The chain joins TRBV2 to TRBJ2-2; 7 bases match TRBD2. The germline V gene encodes CDR1 SNHLY and CDR2 FYNNEI. The CDR3 totals 15 residues. V gave up 7 bases and J gave up 2 bases; unmatched junction bases: 7. Here the CDR3 DNA reads TGTGCCAGCATCCCCGGGACTACCAACACCGGGGAGCTGTTTTTT. This translates into CASIPGTTNTGELFF.

This chain joins TRBV28 and TRBJ2-5; 11 nucleotides line up with TRBD2. The CDR3 runs to 16 residues. Germline assignment: CDR1 MDHEN and CDR2 SYDVKM. V lost 5 bases, J lost 5 bases, and 10 bases stayed unmatched. In DNA, the CDR3 is TGTGCCAGCAGTGGGATAGCGGGGGGGGCGGGGGAGACCCAGTACTTC. Its translation is CASSGIAGGAGETQYF.

This clone was detected once. The V gene is TRBV9, the J gene TRBJ2-3; D ambiguous. V was trimmed by 0 bases and J by 5 bases, leaving 4 bases between them. Germline CDR1 is SGDLS and CDR2 is YYNGEE. There are 12 residues in the CDR3. CDR3 amino acids: CASSVGGDTQYF. The CDR3 DNA reads TGTGCCAGCAGCGTAGGGGGAGATACGCAGTATTTT.

The genes are TRBV7-3 and TRBJ2-1; perhaps D is TRBD1 or TRBD2 (5 bases each). The CDR3 is 17 amino acids. V was pared by 5 bases and J by 0 bases, with 17 bases between. Germline V lookup: CDR1 SGHTA, CDR2 FQGTGA. The CDR3 spells CASSMPSGLSSYNEQFF. The CDR3 coding sequence is TGTGCCAGCAGCATGCCTTCGGGGCTCAGCTCCTACAATGAGCAGTTCTTC.

The chain combines TRBV18 with TRBJ2-7; 12 bases line up with TRBD2. CDR1 KGHSH and CDR2 LQKENI come from the germline V gene. CDR3 length equals 15 residues. Trimming removed 5 bases from V and 3 bases from J; junction bases left unmatched: 5. CDR3 in amino acids: CASSFTSGGFYEQYF. As DNA, the CDR3 is TGTGCCAGCTCATTTACTAGCGGGGGGTTCTACGAGCAGTACTTC.

The J gene is TRBJ2-7, the V gene TRBV28; D is possibly TRBD1 or TRBD2 (5 bases each). The CDR3 runs 14 residues. CDR1 and CDR2 (germline): MDHEN, SYDVKM. Trimming shortened V by 7 bases and J by 2 bases, and 15 bases separated the two germline ends. The CDR3 reads CASKLRGRTYEQYF. The CDR3 DNA is TGTGCCAGCAAGTTGAGGGGCAGGACCTACGAGCAGTACTTC.

This clone has only a few counts. V and J are TRBV7-9 and TRBJ1-1; no definite D call. V lost 10 bases and J lost 8, with 5 bases in between. The CDR3 has 8 amino acids. Per germline, CDR1 SEHNR and CDR2 FQNEAQ (reference sequence). DNA for the CDR3: TGTGCCACCCAAGAAGCTTTCTTT. Translated, it gives CATQEAFF.

This rearrangement joins TRBV5-1 to TRBJ1-2, with 7 bases aligning to TRBD1. CDR1 is SGHRS and CDR2 is YFSETQ in the germline V gene. With 3 bases clipped from V and 0 bases from J, the junction kept 8 bases outside the gene matches. This CDR3 region has 16 residues. CDR3 residues: CASSWDSTKANYGYTF. DNA for the CDR3: TGCGCCAGCAGCTGGGACAGCACAAAAGCTAACTATGGCTACACCTTC. Drawing the rest from reference TRBV5-1 and TRBJ1-2, the complete variable domain is KAGVTQTPRYLIKTRGQQVTLSCSPISGHRSVSWYQQTPGQGLQFLFEYFSETQRNKGNFPGRFSGRQFSNSRSEMNVSTLELGDSALYLCASSWDSTKANYGYTFGSGTRLTVV.

This chain links TRBV10-3 with TRBJ1-2, with D uncertain. CDR1 is ENHRY and CDR2 is SYGVKD in the germline V gene. V shed 4 bases and J shed 4 bases, with 13 bases lying between them. The CDR3 runs 14 residues. The CDR3 here is CAISGQEHGYGYTF. CDR3 nucleotide sequence: TGTGCCATCAGTGGTCAGGAGCACGGCTATGGCTACACCTTC.

The chain links TRBV5-6 to TRBJ1-5; no reliable D call. CDR1 is SGHDT and CDR2 is YYEEEE in the germline V gene. Between the trimmed V and J ends, which lost 3 bases and 1 base, there was a span of 5 bases. The CDR3 consists of 13 residues. CDR3 residues: CASSWRSNQPQHF. The CDR3 DNA reads as TGTGCCAGCAGCTGGAGGAGCAATCAGCCCCAGCATTTT.

The rearrangement joins TRBV6-5 to TRBJ1-1; D ambiguous. Trimming cost V 6 bases and J 8 bases, with 13 bases left between them. The CDR3 loop spans 12 amino acids. Germline-derived CDR1 and CDR2 are MNHEY and SVGAGI. The CDR3 DNA is TGTGCCAGCAGCTACGGCGAAGGGGAAGCTTTCTTT. This gives the protein CASSYGEGEAFF.

This clone was counted a single time. The chain uses TRBV4-1 and TRBJ2-1; D perhaps matches TRBD2 (6 bases). The CDR3 totals 18 residues. V lost 0 bases to trimming and J lost 4 bases, with 19 bases between them. The V gene's germline CDR1 is MGHRA and CDR2 YSYEKL. The CDR3 loop reads CASSQEGPLARVYNEQFF. DNA for the CDR3: TGCGCCAGCAGCCAAGAAGGCCCTCTAGCGAGAGTTTACAATGAGCAGTTCTTC.